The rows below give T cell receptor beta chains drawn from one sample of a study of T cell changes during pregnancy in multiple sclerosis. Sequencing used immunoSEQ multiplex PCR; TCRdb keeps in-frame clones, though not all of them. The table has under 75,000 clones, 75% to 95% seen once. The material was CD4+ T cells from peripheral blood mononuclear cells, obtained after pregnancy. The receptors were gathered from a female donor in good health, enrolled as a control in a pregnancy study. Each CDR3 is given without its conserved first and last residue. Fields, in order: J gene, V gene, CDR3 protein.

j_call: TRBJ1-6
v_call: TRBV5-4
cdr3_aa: ASSPRGQNEAPLH

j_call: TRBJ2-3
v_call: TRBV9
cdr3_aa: ASGDDRGSDTQY

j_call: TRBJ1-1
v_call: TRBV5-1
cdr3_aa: ASSLDRGGEAF

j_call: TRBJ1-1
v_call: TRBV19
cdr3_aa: ASSIWQMNTEAF

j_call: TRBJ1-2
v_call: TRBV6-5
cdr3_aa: ASSYSLGSVSPGYT

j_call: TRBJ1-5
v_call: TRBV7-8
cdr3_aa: ASSAYRGGIVQPQH

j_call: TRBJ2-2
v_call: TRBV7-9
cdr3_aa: ASSSNPGTATGELF

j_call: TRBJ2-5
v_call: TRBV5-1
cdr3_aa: ASSGGDTRETQY

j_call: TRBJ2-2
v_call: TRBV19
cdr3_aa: ASSISGGDTGELF

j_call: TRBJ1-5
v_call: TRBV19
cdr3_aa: ASSGTGGSQPQH

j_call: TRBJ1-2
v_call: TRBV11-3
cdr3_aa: ASSLGEYGYT

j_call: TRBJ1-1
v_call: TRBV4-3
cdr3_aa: ASSHGDRVIFPEAF

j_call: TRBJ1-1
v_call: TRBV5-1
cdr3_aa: ASRLTGGTEAF

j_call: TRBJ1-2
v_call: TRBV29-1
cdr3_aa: SVDVTGGETYGYT

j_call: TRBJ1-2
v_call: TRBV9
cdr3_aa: ASSVGTTAFNYGYT

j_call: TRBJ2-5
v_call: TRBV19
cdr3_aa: ASSRTVQETQY

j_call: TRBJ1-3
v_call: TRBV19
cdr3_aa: ASSRDIGNTIY

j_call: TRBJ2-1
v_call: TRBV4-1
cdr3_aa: ASSQPGLAGGNNEQF

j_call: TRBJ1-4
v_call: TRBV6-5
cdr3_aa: ASRDRATNEKLF

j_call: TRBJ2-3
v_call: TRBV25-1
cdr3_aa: ASRDRTSTDTQY

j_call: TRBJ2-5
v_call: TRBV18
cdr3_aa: ASSRDRGQETQY

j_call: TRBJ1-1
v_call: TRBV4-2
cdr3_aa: ASSQESQGEQLEAF

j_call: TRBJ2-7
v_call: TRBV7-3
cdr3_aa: ASSLQGAYEQY

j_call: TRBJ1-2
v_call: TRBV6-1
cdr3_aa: ASRSSITGGYGYT

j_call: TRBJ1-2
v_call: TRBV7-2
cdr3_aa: ASSATDRPHQDYGYT

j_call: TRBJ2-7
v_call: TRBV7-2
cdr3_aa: ASSLFALGRAGYEQY

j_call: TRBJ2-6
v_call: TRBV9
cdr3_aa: ASSVVGDLHSGANVLT

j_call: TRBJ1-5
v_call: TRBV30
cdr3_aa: AWSGQNSNQPQH

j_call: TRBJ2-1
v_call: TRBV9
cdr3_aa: ASSAREASVPEQF

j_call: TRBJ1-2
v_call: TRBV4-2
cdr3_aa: ASSQLQVPLNYGYT

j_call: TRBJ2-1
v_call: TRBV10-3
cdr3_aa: AISAVAGGYNEQF

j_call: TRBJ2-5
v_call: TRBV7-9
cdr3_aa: ASSSVFEQY

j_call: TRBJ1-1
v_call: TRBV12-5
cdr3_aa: ASGPRGGAEAF

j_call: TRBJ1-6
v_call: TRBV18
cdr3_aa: ASSPAEGANSPLH

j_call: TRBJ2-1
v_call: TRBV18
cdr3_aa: ASSHRKTGRDEQF

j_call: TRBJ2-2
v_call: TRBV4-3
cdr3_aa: ASSQDPGKGTGELF

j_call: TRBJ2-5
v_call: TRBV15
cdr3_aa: ATSRDPQQQETQY

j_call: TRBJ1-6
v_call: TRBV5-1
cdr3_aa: ASSLDVGANSPLH

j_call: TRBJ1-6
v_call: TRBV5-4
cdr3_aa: ASSQGQVLSYNSPLH

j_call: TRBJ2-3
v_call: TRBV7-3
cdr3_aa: ASSNRLAGGLLDTQY

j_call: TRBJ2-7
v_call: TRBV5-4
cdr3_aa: ASSQNTGSYEQY

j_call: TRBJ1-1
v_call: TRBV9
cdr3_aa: ASSVSPGLTNTEAF

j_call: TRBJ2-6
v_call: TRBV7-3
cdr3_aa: ASSPQPPGIRANVLT

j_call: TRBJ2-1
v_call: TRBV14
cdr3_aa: ASSQDPIASGGNEQF

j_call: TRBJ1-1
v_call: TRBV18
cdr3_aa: ASSPPGQGISVNTEAF

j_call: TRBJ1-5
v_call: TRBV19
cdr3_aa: ASSTQGTVFNQPQH

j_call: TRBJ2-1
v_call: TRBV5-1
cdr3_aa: ASSFRRGYNEQF

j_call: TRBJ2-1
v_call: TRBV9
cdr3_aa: ASSVGGGEQF

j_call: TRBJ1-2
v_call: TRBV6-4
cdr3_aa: ASSPRTGGLHGYT

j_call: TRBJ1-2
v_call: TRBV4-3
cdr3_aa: ASSQRQGVDYGYT

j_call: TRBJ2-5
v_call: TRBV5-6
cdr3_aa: ASSFLEPETQY

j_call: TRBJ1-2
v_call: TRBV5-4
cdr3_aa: ASSVMTTNYGYT

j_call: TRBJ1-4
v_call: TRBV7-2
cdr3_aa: ASSEGSRATNEKLF

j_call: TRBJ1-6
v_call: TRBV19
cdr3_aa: ASIARGENSPLH